This TCR beta chain appears in the sequencing data of a study of post-analysis software for immune sequencing data. Study information: The patients showed relapsing-remitting, secondary progressive and progressive-relapsing multiple sclerosis courses. Study findings and constraints: Several TRBV segments were more frequent in patients than controls; TRBV5-6, TRBV5-1 and TRBV20-1 belonged to this group. Controls significantly exceeded multiple sclerosis patients in normalized Chao1 diversity. When the samples were clustered directly with F measure, those that had been prepared in the same batch showed strong co-clustering.

TCR beta libraries were prepared from cDNA with unique molecular identifiers. The yield from approximately 1 to 10 million T cells was roughly 500,000 cDNA molecules in total. TCRdb re-called the PCR reads through MiXCR, storing one row per CDR3 protein. The data contain under 200,000 distinct CDR3 sequences, about 30% of them singletons. This clonotype occurred many times. No antigen is known for it. There are 15 residues in the CDR3. Trimming took 2 bases from V and 7 from J; bases not matched to a gene: 5. CDR1 MGHRA and CDR2 YSYEKL come from the germline V gene. The chain links TRBV4-1 to TRBJ2-1, with 10 positions matching TRBD1. Material for sequencing was blood. The sequence was obtained from a girl under 18 with multiple sclerosis. Written as DNA, the CDR3 is TGCGCCAGCAGCCAACCAAGGACAGGGGGGAATGAGCAGTTCTTC. It is translated as CASSQPRTGGNEQFF.